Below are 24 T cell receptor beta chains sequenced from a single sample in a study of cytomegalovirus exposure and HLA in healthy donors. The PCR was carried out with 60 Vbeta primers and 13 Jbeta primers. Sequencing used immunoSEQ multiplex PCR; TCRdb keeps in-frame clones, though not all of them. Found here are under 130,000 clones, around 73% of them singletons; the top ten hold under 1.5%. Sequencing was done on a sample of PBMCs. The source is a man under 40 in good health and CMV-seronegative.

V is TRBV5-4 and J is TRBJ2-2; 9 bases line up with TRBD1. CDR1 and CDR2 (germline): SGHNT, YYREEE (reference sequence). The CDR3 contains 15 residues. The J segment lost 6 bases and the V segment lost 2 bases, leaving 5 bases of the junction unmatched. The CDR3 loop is CASSLGQGIAGELFF. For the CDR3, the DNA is TGTGCCAGCAGCTTAGGACAGGGGATCGCCGGGGAGCTGTTTTTT.

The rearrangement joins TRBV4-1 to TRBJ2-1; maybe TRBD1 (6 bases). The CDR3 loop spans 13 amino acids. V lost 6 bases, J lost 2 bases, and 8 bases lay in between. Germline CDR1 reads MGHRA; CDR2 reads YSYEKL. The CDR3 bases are TGCGCCAGCAGTCGGACAGCCTACAATGAGCAGTTCTTC. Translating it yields CASSRTAYNEQFF.

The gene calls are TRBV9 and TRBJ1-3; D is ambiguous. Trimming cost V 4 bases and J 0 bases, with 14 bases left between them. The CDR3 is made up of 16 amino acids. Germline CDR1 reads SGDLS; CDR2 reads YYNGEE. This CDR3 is CASSTPRGDSGNTIYF. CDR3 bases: TGTGCCAGCAGCACCCCCCGGGGAGACTCTGGAAACACCATATATTTT. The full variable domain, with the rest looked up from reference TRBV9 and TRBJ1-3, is DSGVTQTPKHLITATGQRVTLRCSPRSGDLSVYWYQQSLDQGLQFLIQYYNGEERAKGNILERFSAQQFPDLHSELNLSSLELGDSALYFCASSTPRGDSGNTIYFGEGSWLTVV.

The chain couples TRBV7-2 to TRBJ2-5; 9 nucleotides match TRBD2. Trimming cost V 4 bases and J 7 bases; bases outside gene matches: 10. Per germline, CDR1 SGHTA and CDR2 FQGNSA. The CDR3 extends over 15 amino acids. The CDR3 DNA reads TGTGCCAGCAGCTCCCGCCCTAGCGGGGAGGGGACCCAGTACTTC. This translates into CASSSRPSGEGTQYF.

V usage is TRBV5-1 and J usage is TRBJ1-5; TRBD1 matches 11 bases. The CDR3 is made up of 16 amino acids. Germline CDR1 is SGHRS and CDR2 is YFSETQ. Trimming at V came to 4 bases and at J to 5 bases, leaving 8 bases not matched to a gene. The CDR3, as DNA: TGCGCCAGCAGCCTGGGGACAGGGGGTTCGCATCAGCCCCAGCATTTT. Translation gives CASSLGTGGSHQPQHF.

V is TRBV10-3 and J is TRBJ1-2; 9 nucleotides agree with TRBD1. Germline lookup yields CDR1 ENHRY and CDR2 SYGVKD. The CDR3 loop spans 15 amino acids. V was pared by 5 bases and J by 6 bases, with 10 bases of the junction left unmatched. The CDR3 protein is CAISQTGTGSDGYTF. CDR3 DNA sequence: TGTGCCATCAGTCAAACCGGGACAGGGTCCGATGGCTACACCTTC.

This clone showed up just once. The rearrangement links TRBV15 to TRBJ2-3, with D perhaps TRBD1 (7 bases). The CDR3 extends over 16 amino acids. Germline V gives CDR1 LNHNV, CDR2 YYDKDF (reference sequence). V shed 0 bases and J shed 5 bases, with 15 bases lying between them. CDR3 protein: CATSRDLTGRRDTQYF. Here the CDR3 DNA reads TGTGCCACCAGCAGAGATCTGACAGGGAGGCGAGATACGCAGTATTTT.

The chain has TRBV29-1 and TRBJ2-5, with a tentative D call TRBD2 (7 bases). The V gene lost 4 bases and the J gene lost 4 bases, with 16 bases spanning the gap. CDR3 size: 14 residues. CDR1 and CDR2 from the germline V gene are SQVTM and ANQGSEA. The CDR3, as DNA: TGCAGCGTTGGCCAAGGGGGGGCCCTAGAGACCCAGTACTTC. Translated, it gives CSVGQGGALETQYF.

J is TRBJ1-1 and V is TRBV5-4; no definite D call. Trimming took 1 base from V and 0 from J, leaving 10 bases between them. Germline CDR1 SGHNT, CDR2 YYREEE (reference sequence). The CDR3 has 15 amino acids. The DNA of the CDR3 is TGTGCCAGCAGCTTGTGGCCGCCCATGAACACTGAAGCTTTCTTT. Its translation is CASSLWPPMNTEAFF.

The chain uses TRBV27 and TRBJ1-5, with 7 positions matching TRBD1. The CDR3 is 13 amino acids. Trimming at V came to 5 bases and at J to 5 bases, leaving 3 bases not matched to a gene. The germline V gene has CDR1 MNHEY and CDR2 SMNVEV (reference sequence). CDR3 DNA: TGTGCCAGCAGTCAGGGGGTCTATCAGCCCCAGCATTTT. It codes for CASSQGVYQPQHF.

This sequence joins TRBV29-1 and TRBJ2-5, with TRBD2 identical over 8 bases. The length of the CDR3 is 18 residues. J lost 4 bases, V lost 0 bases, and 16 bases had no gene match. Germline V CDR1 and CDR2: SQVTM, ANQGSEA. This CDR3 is CSVEDPGNEREPPETQYF. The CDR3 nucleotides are TGCAGCGTTGAAGATCCAGGTAACGAGCGGGAGCCGCCAGAGACCCAGTACTTC.

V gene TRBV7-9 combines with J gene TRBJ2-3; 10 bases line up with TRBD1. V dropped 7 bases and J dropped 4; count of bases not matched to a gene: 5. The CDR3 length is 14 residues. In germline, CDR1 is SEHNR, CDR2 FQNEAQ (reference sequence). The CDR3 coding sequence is TGTGCCAGCAATGACAGGGGGCCCCCAGATACGCAGTATTTT. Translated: CASNDRGPPDTQYF.

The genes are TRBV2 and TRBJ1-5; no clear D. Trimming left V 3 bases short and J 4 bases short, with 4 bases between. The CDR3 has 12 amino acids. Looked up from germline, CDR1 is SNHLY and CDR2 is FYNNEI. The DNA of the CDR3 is TGTGCCAGCAGTGACTCGAATCAGCCCCAGCATTTT. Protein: CASSDSNQPQHF.

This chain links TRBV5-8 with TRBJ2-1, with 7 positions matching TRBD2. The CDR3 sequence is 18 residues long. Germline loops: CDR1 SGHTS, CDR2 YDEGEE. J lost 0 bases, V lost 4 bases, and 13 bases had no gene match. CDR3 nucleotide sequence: TGTGCCAGCAGCCCAACCCCTCTAGCGGCCTTCTCCTACAATGAGCAGTTCTTC. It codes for CASSPTPLAAFSYNEQFF. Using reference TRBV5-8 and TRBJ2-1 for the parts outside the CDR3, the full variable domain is EAGVTQSPTHLIKTRGQQATLRCSPISGHTSVYWYQQALGLGLQFLLWYDEGEERNRGNFPPRFSGRQFPNYSSELNVNALELEDSALYLCASSPTPLAAFSYNEQFFGPGTRLTVL.

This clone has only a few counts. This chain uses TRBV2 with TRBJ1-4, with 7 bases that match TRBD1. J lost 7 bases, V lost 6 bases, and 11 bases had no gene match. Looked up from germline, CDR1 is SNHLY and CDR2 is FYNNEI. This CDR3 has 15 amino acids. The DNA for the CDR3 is TGTGCCAGCAGGCTACAGGGGCTTGATGGTGAAAAACTGTTTTTT. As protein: CASRLQGLDGEKLFF.

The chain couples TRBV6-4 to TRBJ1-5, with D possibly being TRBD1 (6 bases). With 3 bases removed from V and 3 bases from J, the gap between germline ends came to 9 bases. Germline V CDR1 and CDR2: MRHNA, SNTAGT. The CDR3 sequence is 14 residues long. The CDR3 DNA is TGTGCCAGCAGTGAGCAGGGGAACAATCAGCCCCAGCATTTT. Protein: CASSEQGNNQPQHF.

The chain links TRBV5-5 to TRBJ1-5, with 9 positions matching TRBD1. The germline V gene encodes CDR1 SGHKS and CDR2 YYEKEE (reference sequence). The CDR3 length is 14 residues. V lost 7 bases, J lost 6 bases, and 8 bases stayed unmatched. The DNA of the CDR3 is TGTGCCAGCGGGCCACAGGGGGCAGTTCAGCCCCAGCATTTT. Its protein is CASGPQGAVQPQHF.

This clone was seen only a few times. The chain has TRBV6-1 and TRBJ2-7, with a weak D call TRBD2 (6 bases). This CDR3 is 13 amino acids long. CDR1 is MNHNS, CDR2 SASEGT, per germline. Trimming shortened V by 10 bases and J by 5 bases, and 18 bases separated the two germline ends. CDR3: CATRPGVAHEQYF. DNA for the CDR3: TGTGCCACCCGGCCGGGGGTGGCCCACGAGCAGTACTTC.

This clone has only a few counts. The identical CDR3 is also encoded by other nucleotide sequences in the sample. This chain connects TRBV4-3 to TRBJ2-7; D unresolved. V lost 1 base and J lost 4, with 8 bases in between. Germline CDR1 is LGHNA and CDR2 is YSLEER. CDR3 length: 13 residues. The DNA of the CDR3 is TGCGCCAGCAGCCAAGGTCGAGCTTACGAGCAGTACTTC. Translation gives CASSQGRAYEQYF.

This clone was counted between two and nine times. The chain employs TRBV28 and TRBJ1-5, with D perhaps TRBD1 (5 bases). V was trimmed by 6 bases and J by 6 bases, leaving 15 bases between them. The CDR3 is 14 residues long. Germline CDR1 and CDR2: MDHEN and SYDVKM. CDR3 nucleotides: TGTGCCAGCAGCCGACTGGGGGGAACTCAGCCCCAGCATTTT. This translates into CASSRLGGTQPQHF.

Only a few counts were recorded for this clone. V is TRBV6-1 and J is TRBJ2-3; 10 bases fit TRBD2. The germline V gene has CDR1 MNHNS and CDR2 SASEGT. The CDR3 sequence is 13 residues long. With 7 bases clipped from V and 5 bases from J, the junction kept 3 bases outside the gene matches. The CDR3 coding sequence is TGTGCCAGCAAGCTAGCGGGGGTAGATACGCAGTATTTT. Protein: CASKLAGVDTQYF.

CDR3 nucleotide sequence: TGCGCCAGCAGCCAAGGGGCGGGGGGGGCCCCCTACGAGCAGTACTTC. Its protein is CASSQGAGGAPYEQYF. The chain recombines TRBV4-3 with TRBJ2-7; TRBD2 agrees at 9 bases. Germline CDR1 reads LGHNA; CDR2 reads YSLEER. V was clipped by 1 base and J by 2 bases; unmatched bases: 6. The CDR3 has 16 amino acids.

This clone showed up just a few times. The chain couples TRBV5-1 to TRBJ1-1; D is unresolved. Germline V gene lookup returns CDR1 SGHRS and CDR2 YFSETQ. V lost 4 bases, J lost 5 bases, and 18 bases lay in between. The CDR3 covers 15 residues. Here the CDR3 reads CASSILPETGTEAFF. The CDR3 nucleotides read TGCGCCAGCAGCATACTACCAGAGACGGGGACTGAAGCTTTCTTT.

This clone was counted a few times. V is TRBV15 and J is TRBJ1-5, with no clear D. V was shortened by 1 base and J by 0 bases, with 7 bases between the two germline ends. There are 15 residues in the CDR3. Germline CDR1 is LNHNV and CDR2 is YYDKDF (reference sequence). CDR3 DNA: TGTGCCACCAGCAGAGGAATAGATAGCAATCAGCCCCAGCATTTT. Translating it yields CATSRGIDSNQPQHF.